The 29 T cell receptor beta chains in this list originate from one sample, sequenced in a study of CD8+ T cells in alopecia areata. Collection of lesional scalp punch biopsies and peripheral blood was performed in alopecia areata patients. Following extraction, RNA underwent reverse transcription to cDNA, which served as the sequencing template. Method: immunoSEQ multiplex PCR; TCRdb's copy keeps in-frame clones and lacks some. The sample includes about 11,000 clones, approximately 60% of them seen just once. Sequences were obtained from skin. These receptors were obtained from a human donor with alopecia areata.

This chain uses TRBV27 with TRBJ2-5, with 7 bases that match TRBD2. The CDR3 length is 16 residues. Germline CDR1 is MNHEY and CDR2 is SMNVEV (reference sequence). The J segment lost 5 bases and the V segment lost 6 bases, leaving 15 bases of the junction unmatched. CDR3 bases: TGTGCCAGCAGGCCAACCGTAGCGGGTCCGTGGGAGACCCAGTACTTC. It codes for CASRPTVAGPWETQYF.

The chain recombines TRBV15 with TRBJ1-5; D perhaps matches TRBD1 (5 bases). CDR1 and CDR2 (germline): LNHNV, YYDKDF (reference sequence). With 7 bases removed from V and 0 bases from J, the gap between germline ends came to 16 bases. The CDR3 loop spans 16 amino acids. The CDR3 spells CATTGSMGRSNQPQHF. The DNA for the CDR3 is TGTGCCACCACGGGATCCATGGGACGTAGCAATCAGCCCCAGCATTTT.

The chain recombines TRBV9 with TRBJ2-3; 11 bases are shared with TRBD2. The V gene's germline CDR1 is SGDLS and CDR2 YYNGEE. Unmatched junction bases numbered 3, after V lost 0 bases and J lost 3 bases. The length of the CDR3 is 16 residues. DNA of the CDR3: TGTGCCAGCAGCGTAGATTCTAGCGGGGGGACAGATACGCAGTATTTT. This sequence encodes CASSVDSSGGTDTQYF.

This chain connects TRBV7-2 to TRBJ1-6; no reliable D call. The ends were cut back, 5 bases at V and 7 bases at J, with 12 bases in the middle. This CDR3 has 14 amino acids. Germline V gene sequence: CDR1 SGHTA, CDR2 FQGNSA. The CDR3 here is CASSPDVWNSPLHF. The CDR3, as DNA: TGTGCCAGCAGCCCGGATGTATGGAATTCACCCCTCCACTTT.

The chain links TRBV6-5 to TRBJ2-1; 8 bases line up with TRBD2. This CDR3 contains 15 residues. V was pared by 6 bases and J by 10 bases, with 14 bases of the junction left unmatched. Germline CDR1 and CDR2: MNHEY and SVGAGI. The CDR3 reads CASSQRGTRGGEQFF. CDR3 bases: TGTGCCAGCAGCCAAAGGGGGACTAGAGGTGGGGAGCAGTTCTTC.

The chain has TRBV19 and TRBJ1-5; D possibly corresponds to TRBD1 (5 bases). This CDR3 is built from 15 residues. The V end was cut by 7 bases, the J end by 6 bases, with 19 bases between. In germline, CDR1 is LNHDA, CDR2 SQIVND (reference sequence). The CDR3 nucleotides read TGTGCCAGTACCCTTGGCGGGGGTGTAGCTCAGCCCCAGCATTTT. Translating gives CASTLGGGVAQPQHF.

The CDR3 DNA reads TGTGCCAGGCGAGGGGGCTACACCTTC. It specifies CARRGGYTF. This rearrangement joins TRBV7-6 to TRBJ1-2, with no clear D. The CDR3 has 9 amino acids. Trimming took 9 bases from V and 8 from J, leaving 7 bases between them. The germline gives CDR1 SGHVS, CDR2 FNYEAQ.

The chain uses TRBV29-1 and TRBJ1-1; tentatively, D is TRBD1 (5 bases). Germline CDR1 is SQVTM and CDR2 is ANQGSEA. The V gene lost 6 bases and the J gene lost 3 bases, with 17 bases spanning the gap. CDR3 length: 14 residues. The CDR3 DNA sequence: TGCAGCGTCGCCGATCCAGGAGGGGACACTGAAGCTTTCTTT. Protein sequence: CSVADPGGDTEAFF.

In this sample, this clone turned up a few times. The CDR3 region has the DNA TGTGCCAGTAGTACCCGGACTAGCGGGAGATTAGATACGCAGTATTTT. It is translated as CASSTRTSGRLDTQYF. This rearrangement joins TRBV19 to TRBJ2-3, with 13 nucleotides matching TRBD2. The CDR3 sequence is 16 residues long. CDR1 is LNHDA and CDR2 is SQIVND in the germline V gene (reference sequence). V dropped 4 bases and J dropped 5; count of bases not matched to a gene: 6.

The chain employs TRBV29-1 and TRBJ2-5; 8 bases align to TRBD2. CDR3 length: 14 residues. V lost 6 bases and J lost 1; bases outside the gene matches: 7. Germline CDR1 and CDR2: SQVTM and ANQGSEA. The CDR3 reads CSVPLAGPQETQYF. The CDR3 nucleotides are TGCAGCGTGCCTCTAGCGGGCCCCCAAGAGACCCAGTACTTC.

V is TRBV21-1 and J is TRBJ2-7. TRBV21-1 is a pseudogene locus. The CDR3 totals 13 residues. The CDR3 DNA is TGTGCCAGCAGCCTTCATTCCAATAACGAGCAGTACTTC. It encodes CASSLHSNNEQYF.

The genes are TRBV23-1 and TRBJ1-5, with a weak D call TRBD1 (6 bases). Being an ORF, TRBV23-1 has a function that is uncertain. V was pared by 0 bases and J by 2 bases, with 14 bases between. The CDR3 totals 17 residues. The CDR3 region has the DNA TGCGCCAGCAGTCAATCGTGGGGGGGGGCCCGCAATCAGCCCCAGCATTTT. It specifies CASSQSWGGARNQPQHF.

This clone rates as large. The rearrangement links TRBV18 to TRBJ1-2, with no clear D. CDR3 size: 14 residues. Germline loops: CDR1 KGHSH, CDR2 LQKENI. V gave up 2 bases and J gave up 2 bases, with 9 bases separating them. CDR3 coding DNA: TGTGCCAGCTCACCAGCAGGAATGAACTATGGCTACACCTTC. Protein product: CASSPAGMNYGYTF. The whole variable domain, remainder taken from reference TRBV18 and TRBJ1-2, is NAGVMQNPRHLVRRRGQEARLRCSPMKGHSHVYWYRQLPEEGLKFMVYLQKENIIDESGMPKERFSAEFPKEGPSILRIQQVVRGDSAAYFCASSPAGMNYGYTFGSGTRLTVV.

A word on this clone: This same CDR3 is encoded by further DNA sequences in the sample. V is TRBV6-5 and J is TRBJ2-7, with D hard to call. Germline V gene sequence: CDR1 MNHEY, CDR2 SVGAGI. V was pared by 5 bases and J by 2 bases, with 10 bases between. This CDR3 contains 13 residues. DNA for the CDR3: TGTGCCAGCAGTCCCGCTATGACCTACGAGCAGTACTTC. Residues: CASSPAMTYEQYF.

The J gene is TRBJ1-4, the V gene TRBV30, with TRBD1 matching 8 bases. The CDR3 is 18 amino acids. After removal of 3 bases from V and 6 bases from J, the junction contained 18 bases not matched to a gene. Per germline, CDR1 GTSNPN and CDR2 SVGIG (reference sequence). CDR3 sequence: CAWSPGLGTGRRHEKLFF. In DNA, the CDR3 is TGTGCCTGGAGCCCCGGGTTAGGGACAGGAAGAAGGCATGAAAAACTGTTTTTT.

CDR3 coding DNA: TGTGCCAGCAGTTACTCGCCTTCTCTCGAGCAGTACTTC. Amino acids: CASSYSPSLEQYF. V gene TRBV6-6 combines with J gene TRBJ2-7; D remains ambiguous. Germline V gives CDR1 MNHNY, CDR2 SVGAGI (reference sequence). Trimming removed 0 bases at V and 6 bases at J, with 9 bases between. The CDR3 runs to 13 residues.

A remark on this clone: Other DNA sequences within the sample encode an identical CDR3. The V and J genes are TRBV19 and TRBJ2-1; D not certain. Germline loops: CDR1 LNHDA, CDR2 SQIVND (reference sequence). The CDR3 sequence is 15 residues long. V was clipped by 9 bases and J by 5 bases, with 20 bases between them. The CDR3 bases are TGTGCCAGCACCCCTTCCCGGCCTCCCGACAATGAGCAGTTCTTC. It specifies CASTPSRPPDNEQFF.

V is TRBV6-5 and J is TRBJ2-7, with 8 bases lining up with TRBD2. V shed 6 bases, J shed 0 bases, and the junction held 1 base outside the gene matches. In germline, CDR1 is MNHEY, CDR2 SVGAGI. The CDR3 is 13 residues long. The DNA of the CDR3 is TGTGCCAGCAGGGGGACTAGCTCCTACGAGCAGTACTTC. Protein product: CASRGTSSYEQYF.

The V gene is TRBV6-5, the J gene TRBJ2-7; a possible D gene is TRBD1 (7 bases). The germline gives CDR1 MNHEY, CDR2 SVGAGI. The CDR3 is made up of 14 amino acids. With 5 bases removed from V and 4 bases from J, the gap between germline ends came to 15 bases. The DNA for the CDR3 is TGTGCCAGCAGTCGGACAGGCGGGACTTACGAGCAGTACTTC. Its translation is CASSRTGGTYEQYF.

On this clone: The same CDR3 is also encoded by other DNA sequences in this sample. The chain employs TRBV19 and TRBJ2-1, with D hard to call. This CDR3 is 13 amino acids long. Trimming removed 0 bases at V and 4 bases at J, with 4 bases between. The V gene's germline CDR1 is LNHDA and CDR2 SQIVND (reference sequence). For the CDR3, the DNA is TGTGCCAGTAGTATAGAAGGGTACAATGAGCAGTTCTTC. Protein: CASSIEGYNEQFF.

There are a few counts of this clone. The CDR3 coding sequence is TGTGCCAGCAGTTTATCCGGGGGGGGGTTACAGTTCTTC. This translates into CASSLSGGGLQFF. This chain links TRBV27 with TRBJ2-1; 8 nucleotides agree with TRBD2. From germline, CDR1 is MNHEY and CDR2 SMNVEV (reference sequence). CDR3 length equals 13 residues. The V and J ends lost 0 bases and 13 bases, in that order; junction bases with no gene match: 5.

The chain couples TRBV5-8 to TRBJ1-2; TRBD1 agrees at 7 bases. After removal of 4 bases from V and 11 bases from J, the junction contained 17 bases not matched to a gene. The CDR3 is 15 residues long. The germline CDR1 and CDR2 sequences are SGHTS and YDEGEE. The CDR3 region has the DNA TGTGCCAGCAGCCTCCAACAGGGGAGTGCCCCAGGGTACACCTTC. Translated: CASSLQQGSAPGYTF.

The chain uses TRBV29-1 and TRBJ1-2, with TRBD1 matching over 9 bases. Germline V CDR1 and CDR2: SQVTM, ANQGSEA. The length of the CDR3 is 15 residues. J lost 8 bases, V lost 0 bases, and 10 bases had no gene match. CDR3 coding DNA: TGCAGCGTTGAAGATTGGGGACAGGGATCGAAAGGCTACACCTTC. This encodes CSVEDWGQGSKGYTF. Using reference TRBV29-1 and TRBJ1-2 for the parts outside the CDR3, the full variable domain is SAVISQKPSRDICQRGTSLTIQCQVDSQVTMMFWYRQQPGQSLTLIATANQGSEATYESGFVIDKFPISRPNLTFSTLTVSNMSPEDSSIYLCSVEDWGQGSKGYTFGSGTRLTVV.

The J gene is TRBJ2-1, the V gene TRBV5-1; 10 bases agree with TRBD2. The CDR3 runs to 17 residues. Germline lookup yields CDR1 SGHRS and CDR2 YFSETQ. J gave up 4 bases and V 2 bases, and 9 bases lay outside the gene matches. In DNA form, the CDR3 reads TGCGCCAGCAGCTTTACGGGAACTAGCGGGGTATACAATGAGCAGTTCTTC. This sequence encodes CASSFTGTSGVYNEQFF.

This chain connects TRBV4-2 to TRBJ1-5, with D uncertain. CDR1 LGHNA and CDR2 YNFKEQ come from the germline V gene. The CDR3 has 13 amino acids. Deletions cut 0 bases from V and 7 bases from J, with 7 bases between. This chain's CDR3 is CASSQDPQQPQHF. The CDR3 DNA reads TGTGCCAGCAGCCAAGATCCCCAACAGCCCCAGCATTTT.

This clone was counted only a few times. The CDR3 protein is CASSLGVNTEAFF. In DNA form, the CDR3 reads TGCGCCAGCAGCTTGGGGGTGAACACTGAAGCTTTCTTT. The rearrangement links TRBV5-1 to TRBJ1-1; no clear D. The CDR3 covers 13 residues. The germline gives CDR1 SGHRS, CDR2 YFSETQ. V lost 0 bases to trimming and J lost 0 bases, with 3 bases between them. The entire variable domain, with the rest obtained from reference TRBV5-1 and TRBJ1-1, is as follows: KAGVTQTPRYLIKTRGQQVTLSCSPISGHRSVSWYQQTPGQGLQFLFEYFSETQRNKGNFPGRFSGRQFSNSRSEMNVSTLELGDSALYLCASSLGVNTEAFFGQGTRLTVV.

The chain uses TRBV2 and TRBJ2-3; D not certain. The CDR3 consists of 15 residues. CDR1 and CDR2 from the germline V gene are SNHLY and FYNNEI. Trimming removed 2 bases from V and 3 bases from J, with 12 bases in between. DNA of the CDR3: TGTGCCAGCAGTGAATCGAGTTTGCGGACAGATACGCAGTATTTT. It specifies CASSESSLRTDTQYF. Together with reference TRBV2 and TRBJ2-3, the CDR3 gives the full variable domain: EPEVTQTPSHQVTQMGQEVILRCVPISNHLYFYWYRQILGQKVEFLVSFYNNEISEKSEIFDDQFSVERPDGSNFTLKIRSTKLEDSAMYFCASSESSLRTDTQYFGPGTRLTVL.

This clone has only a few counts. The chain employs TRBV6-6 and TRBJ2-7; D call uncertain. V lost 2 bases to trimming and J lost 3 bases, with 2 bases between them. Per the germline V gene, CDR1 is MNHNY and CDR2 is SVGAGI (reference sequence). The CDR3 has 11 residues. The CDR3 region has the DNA TGTGCCAGCAGTTACGACTACGAGCAGTACTTC. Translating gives CASSYDYEQYF.

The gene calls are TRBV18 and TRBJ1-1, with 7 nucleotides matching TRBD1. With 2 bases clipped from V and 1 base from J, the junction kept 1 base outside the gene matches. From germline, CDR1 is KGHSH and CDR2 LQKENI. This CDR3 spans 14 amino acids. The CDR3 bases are TGTGCCAGCTCACCAGGGACAGCGAACACTGAAGCTTTCTTT. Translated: CASSPGTANTEAFF.